Sequencing of this T cell receptor (beta chain) was carried out in a study of shared clonotypes between healthy human individuals. The CDR3 runs to 15 residues. Unmatched junction bases numbered 9, after V lost 4 bases and J lost 4 bases. The germline gives CDR1 SGHRS, CDR2 YFSETQ. Of note for this clone: Its antigen is undetermined.

Study results and caveats: The expectation was that sequencing depth would affect clonotype sharing among donors.

Deep level was the assay's run setting. Several immunoSEQ plates held equal portions of the genomic DNA taken from each subset. TCRdb's table, derived via immunoSEQ multiplex PCR, lists solely in-frame clones and lacks some. The data show under 200,000 clones, approximately 92% seen once. The TCR sequence derives from a woman in her 30s in good health. The sequenced sample consisted of naive CD4+ T cells sorted from blood. Stated subset: CD45RA+ positively selected. J is TRBJ1-1 and V is TRBV5-1, with 8 bases lining up with TRBD1. For the CDR3, the DNA is TGCGCCAGCAGCGTAAGGACAGGGTATGGCACTGAAGCTTTCTTT. As protein: CASSVRTGYGTEAFF.